One sample yielded the 22 T cell receptor beta chains listed below, sequenced in a study of untreated major depressive disorder. Study-wide findings and caveats: TRBV05-01 (Vbeta 5.1) usage was higher in CD4+ T cells of depressed patients than controls.

No cognate antigen is known for these TCRs. Here immunoSEQ multiplex PCR was the method, and the copy in TCRdb shows in-frame clones only, minus some. This sample has under 20,000 clones, with roughly 90% found just once. Sequencing was carried out using CD4+ T cells from PBMCs. These receptors all come from a woman aged 35 to 49 with major depressive disorder.

V gene TRBV7-2 combines with J gene TRBJ1-1; 7 nucleotides line up with TRBD1. Germline assignment: CDR1 SGHTA and CDR2 FQGNSA. This CDR3 contains 14 residues. Trimming took 3 bases from V and 2 from J; bases not matched to a gene: 3. The CDR3: CASSFGTANTEAFF. CDR3 coding DNA: TGTGCCAGCAGCTTTGGGACAGCAAACACTGAAGCTTTCTTT.

The chain carries TRBV5-4 and TRBJ2-5, with TRBD1 identical over 7 bases. Looked up from germline, CDR1 is SGHNT and CDR2 is YYREEE (reference sequence). With V trimmed by 4 bases and J by 7 bases, 16 bases remained unmatched. The CDR3 runs to 16 residues. Written as DNA, the CDR3 is TGTGCCAGCAGCGATGGGACGGACAGGCTCAGGGGGACCCAGTACTTC. This gives the protein CASSDGTDRLRGTQYF.

The chain has TRBV18 and TRBJ1-1, with D hard to call. Per the germline V gene, CDR1 is KGHSH and CDR2 is LQKENI. V was shortened by 4 bases and J by 0 bases, with 15 bases between the two germline ends. The CDR3 covers 16 residues. The CDR3 DNA is TGTGCCAGCTCACTGACGGACGGACCCATGAACACTGAAGCTTTCTTT. It is translated as CASSLTDGPMNTEAFF.

This chain uses TRBV11-2 with TRBJ1-1; no reliable D call. CDR1 is SGHAT and CDR2 is FQNNGV in the germline V gene. This CDR3 is 14 amino acids long. Trimming took 4 bases from V and 4 from J, leaving 13 bases between them. The CDR3 DNA reads TGTGCCAGCAGCTCCGATTTATGGGGCACTGAAGCTTTCTTT. This gives the protein CASSSDLWGTEAFF. Combining the CDR3 with reference TRBV11-2 and TRBJ1-1 gives the whole variable domain EAGVAQSPRYKIIEKRQSVAFWCNPISGHATLYWYQQILGQGPKLLIQFQNNGVVDDSQLPKDRFSAERLKGVDSTLKIQPAKLEDSAVYLCASSSDLWGTEAFFGQGTRLTVV.

The rearrangement joins TRBV14 to TRBJ2-3; 10 positions match TRBD2. The length of the CDR3 is 16 residues. The J segment lost 2 bases and the V segment lost 4 bases, leaving 6 bases of the junction unmatched. Germline-derived CDR1 and CDR2 are SGHDN and FVKESK. CDR3 bases: TGTGCCAGCAGCCCCAGCGGGAGGGGGACCACAGATACGCAGTATTTT. It encodes CASSPSGRGTTDTQYF.

The rearrangement uses TRBV7-8 and TRBJ1-1; D is unresolved. Trimming left V 5 bases short and J 11 bases short, with 18 bases between. Germline V gene data show CDR1 as SGHVS and CDR2 as FQNEAQ. The CDR3 is made up of 13 amino acids. CDR3: CASSPKEGAVAFF. In DNA, the CDR3 is TGTGCCAGCAGCCCGAAGGAGGGCGCGGTGGCTTTCTTT.

The rearrangement links TRBV4-1 to TRBJ1-3, with D hard to call. CDR1 MGHRA and CDR2 YSYEKL come from the germline V gene. CDR3 length: 17 residues. The germline V and J ends were trimmed by 1 base and 1 base, with 14 bases remaining between them. In DNA form, the CDR3 reads TGCGCCAGCAGCCAAGGGAGGTCTCGAAGATCTGGAAACACCATATATTTT. As protein: CASSQGRSRRSGNTIYF.

The J gene is TRBJ1-6, the V gene TRBV5-6; 8 nucleotides agree with TRBD1. This CDR3 is built from 17 residues. Germline V lookup: CDR1 SGHDT, CDR2 YYEEEE. V shed 2 bases, J shed 2 bases, and the junction held 6 bases outside the gene matches. This CDR3 is CASSFEQGATYNSPLHF. CDR3 bases: TGTGCCAGCAGCTTTGAGCAGGGGGCAACCTATAATTCACCCCTCCACTTT.

The chain couples TRBV5-1 to TRBJ2-2; D may be TRBD1 (6 bases). The germline gives CDR1 SGHRS, CDR2 YFSETQ. The CDR3 sequence is 15 residues long. V gave up 4 bases and J gave up 2 bases, with 12 bases separating them. The CDR3 sequence: CASSRAGDNTGELFF. The CDR3 DNA reads TGCGCCAGCAGCCGTGCAGGGGATAACACCGGGGAGCTGTTTTTT. The full variable domain, with the rest looked up from reference TRBV5-1 and TRBJ2-2, is KAGVTQTPRYLIKTRGQQVTLSCSPISGHRSVSWYQQTPGQGLQFLFEYFSETQRNKGNFPGRFSGRQFSNSRSEMNVSTLELGDSALYLCASSRAGDNTGELFFGEGSRLTVL.

The V call is TRBV12-5, the J call TRBJ1-5; D ambiguous. V was trimmed by 2 bases and J by 3 bases, leaving 14 bases between them. This CDR3 is 16 amino acids long. CDR1 is LGHNT and CDR2 is FRNRAP in the germline V gene. This CDR3 reads CASGLKIHRDNQPQHF. Here the CDR3 DNA reads TGTGCTAGTGGTTTGAAGATCCACCGGGACAATCAGCCCCAGCATTTT.

The V call is TRBV19, the J call TRBJ2-1; 7 bases map to TRBD1. With 5 bases clipped from V and 2 bases from J, the junction kept 9 bases outside the gene matches. CDR1 is LNHDA and CDR2 is SQIVND in the germline V gene (reference sequence). CDR3 length: 16 residues. Here the CDR3 reads CASSPYRGSTYNEQFF. The CDR3 bases are TGTGCCAGTAGTCCCTACAGGGGAAGTACCTACAATGAGCAGTTCTTC.

The V call is TRBV5-8, the J call TRBJ1-1; D remains unclear. Germline lookup yields CDR1 SGHTS and CDR2 YDEGEE. V lost 5 bases and J 4 bases, leaving 12 bases between the germline ends. There are 13 residues in the CDR3. The CDR3 nucleotides read TGTGCCAGCAGTCAGAGGATTGGCACTGAAGCTTTCTTT. Translating gives CASSQRIGTEAFF.

J is TRBJ2-5 and V is TRBV2; 9 nucleotides line up with TRBD1. J was trimmed by 1 base and V by 8 bases; bases with no gene match: 8. CDR3 length: 15 residues. Per germline, CDR1 SNHLY and CDR2 FYNNEI. The CDR3 protein is CASHLRTGVQETQYF. In DNA, the CDR3 is TGTGCCAGCCATCTAAGGACAGGGGTCCAAGAGACCCAGTACTTC.

This clone has just one count. The rearrangement links TRBV29-1 to TRBJ1-1; D is unresolved. The CDR3 runs to 13 residues. The germline V and J ends were trimmed by 8 bases and 5 bases, with 18 bases remaining between them. Germline V gene data show CDR1 as SQVTM and CDR2 as ANQGSEA. CDR3 residues: CSSVGWLSTEAFF. The CDR3 nucleotides read TGCAGCTCCGTGGGCTGGCTCTCTACTGAAGCTTTCTTT.

The chain couples TRBV9 to TRBJ2-3, with 7 bases identical to TRBD2. The CDR3 loop spans 16 amino acids. Germline trimming cut 5 bases from V and 2 bases from J; bases unmatched to any gene: 11. Germline V CDR1 and CDR2: SGDLS, YYNGEE. The CDR3, as DNA: TGTGCCAGCAGGTTGGGGCTAGCGGATAACACAGATACGCAGTATTTT. It is translated as CASRLGLADNTDTQYF.

This clone was observed a few times. V usage is TRBV9 and J usage is TRBJ1-3; tentatively, D is TRBD1 (5 bases). The CDR3 sequence is 15 residues long. CDR1 is SGDLS, CDR2 YYNGEE, per germline. Trimming pared 4 bases from V and 0 bases from J, leaving 11 bases between. CDR3 protein: CASSPGTFSGNTIYF. The CDR3 DNA follows: TGTGCCAGCAGCCCCGGGACGTTCTCTGGAAACACCATATATTTT.

The rearrangement links TRBV18 to TRBJ1-1; TRBD1 might be the D (6 bases). The germline V and J ends were trimmed by 6 bases and 1 base, with 12 bases remaining between them. Germline V lookup: CDR1 KGHSH, CDR2 LQKENI. The length of the CDR3 is 14 residues. The CDR3 loop is CASSPKQGNTEAFF. Written as DNA, the CDR3 is TGTGCCAGCTCGCCGAAACAGGGGAACACTGAAGCTTTCTTT.

The chain is built from TRBV13 and TRBJ1-3; D remains unclear. This CDR3 contains 16 residues. Trimming cost V 7 bases and J 1 base, with 17 bases left between them. CDR1 is PRHDT and CDR2 is FYEKMQ in the germline V gene (reference sequence). CDR3 DNA: TGTGCCAGCATGTGGACGGGTGCCGTGTCTGGAAACACCATATATTTT. Protein sequence: CASMWTGAVSGNTIYF.

The V and J genes are TRBV6-6 and TRBJ1-2; TRBD1 matches at 9 bases. With 5 bases clipped from V and 6 bases from J, the junction kept 7 bases outside the gene matches. CDR1 is MNHNY, CDR2 SVGAGI, per germline (reference sequence). This CDR3 is 14 amino acids long. CDR3 DNA sequence: TGTGCCAGCAGTGCACAGGGGGCCCTTCATGGCTACACCTTC. Translation gives CASSAQGALHGYTF.

The chain combines TRBV4-1 with TRBJ2-5; a possible D gene is TRBD1 (5 bases). Germline lookup yields CDR1 MGHRA and CDR2 YSYEKL. V was trimmed by 1 base and J by 8 bases, leaving 14 bases between them. The CDR3 totals 14 residues. The CDR3 DNA sequence: TGCGCCAGCAGCCAAGGCGTCCTGGGGCTTACCCAGTACTTC. This sequence encodes CASSQGVLGLTQYF.

This chain connects TRBV30 to TRBJ2-5; D is unclear. Germline values: CDR1 GTSNPN, CDR2 SVGIG (reference sequence). Trimming left V 5 bases short and J 5 bases short, with 12 bases between. The CDR3 is 12 amino acids. CDR3 protein: CAWGKEWETQYF. The DNA for the CDR3 is TGTGCCTGGGGCAAAGAGTGGGAGACCCAGTACTTC.

CDR3 region: CASSQTTGAGELFF. CDR3 sequence (DNA): TGCGCCAGCAGCCAAACTACAGGTGCCGGGGAGCTGTTTTTT. V usage is TRBV4-3 and J usage is TRBJ2-2; tentatively, D is TRBD1 (5 bases). Germline CDR1 and CDR2: LGHNA and YSLEER. The CDR3 runs to 14 residues. Trimming took off 2 bases at V and 6 bases at J, with 10 bases between the two ends.